The clone carrying this T cell receptor (beta chain) has at least ten counts. Its target is unknown. This record comes from a study of Graves' ophthalmopathy and Graves' hyperthyroidism. Study outcomes and limitations: In blood appeared most of the expanded thyroid clonotypes whose frequency exceeded 0.001.

As the template, RNA transcripts were used to amplify TCR beta CDR3 regions. HTBI primers primed a first-round RT-PCR, and a second-round multiplex PCR followed. TCRdb processed the multiplex PCR reads anew with MiXCR; each CDR3 protein has one entry. This sample has approximately 210,000 distinct CDR3 sequences, with approximately 21% found just once. CDR3 size: 15 residues. Deletions cut 0 bases from V and 4 bases from J, with 13 bases between. Certain patients were not enrolled. These were patients with other autoimmune diseases, uncontrolled infections, pregnancy or lactation. V is TRBV12-3 or TRBV12-4 and J is TRBJ2-7, with D possibly matching TRBD1 (5 bases). The sample consisted of peripheral blood. This TCR came from a woman aged 50 to 60 with Graves' ophthalmopathy. CDR3 loop: CASSLAPSGRYEQYF. The CDR3 bases are TGTGCCAGCAGTTTAGCGCCATCAGGGCGGTACGAGCAGTACTTC.